This T cell receptor (beta chain) comes out of a study of cytomegalovirus exposure and HLA in healthy donors (dated by TCRdb to between 2016 and 2019). Regarding the study in general: In an earlier analysis of under 600 of the donors, 276 Gb of sequence data and 120 million or so unique TCR beta sequences from about 190 million T cells were reported. A later genetic analysis took genome-wide SNP genotypes for about 55% of the 666 donors and used that subset as a discovery cohort. A handful of DR-DQ haplotypes were handled as single units for association and clustering because linkage in the cohort was strong. Donor age, sex, ethnicity and CMV serostatus were collected together with the repertoire data. The T cell repertoires of several hundred subjects were profiled by immunosequencing and related to cytomegalovirus serostatus. Typing coverage varied by locus: about 620-630 donors for A, B, C, DRB1 and DQB1; 500 to 550 for DQA1; nearly 610 for DPA1; approximately 470 for DPB1. To predict cytomegalovirus infection status, the study brought together high-throughput TCR immunosequencing, statistical association of individual TCRs with disease status, and machine learning. HLA typing covered class I and class II loci at four-digit resolution. Besides the first cohort of roughly 660 subjects, a separate validation cohort made up of roughly 120 different subjects was used. All discovery cohort repertoires had been generated using a single sequencing platform. A later analysis re-examined previously published TCR beta repertoires from roughly 720 donors and added high-resolution HLA genotyping to investigate patterns of TCR occurrence. To decide whether each TCR beta V gene segment behaved as functional or pseudogenic, an earlier analysis of 587 of the donors relied on high-throughput TCR beta sequencing. The study aimed to test whether signatures of past pathogen exposure could be identified by cataloging public T cell receptors. Rather than drawing on any new phenotypic data, the later analysis identified candidate immune exposures from TCR beta sequences and the way those sequences occurred across donors. Among 350 to 400 genotyped donors of the cohort, an average of around 240,000 unique TCR beta nucleotide sequences were sequenced per donor, around 20% of them non-productive. Among the approximately 400 genotyped donors, around 81% belonged to the genetic ancestry cluster associated with self-reported Caucasian donors. An early release covering some 640 HLA-typed donors comprised approximately 290 gigabases of sequencing data and approximately 85 million unique TCR sequences.

The V end loses 4 bases and the J end loses 4 bases, and a stretch of 12 bases separates them. The germline V gene yields SGHRS for CDR1 and YFSETQ for CDR2. Including the terminal cysteine and phenylalanine, the CDR3 comprises 14 residues. Only the CDR3 DNA is retained, 42 bases long and in frame from the first base. What the work shows at the level of the full study, not this receptor alone: The 87-base-pair reads could not distinguish some IMGT-functional V segments, including TRBV6-2 and TRBV6-3, so those segments were excluded. For the cohort, immune exposure information was limited to CMV serostatus. A later analysis reported that several top co-occurrence clusters appeared linked to parvovirus B19, influenza, CMV and Epstein-Barr virus. Specific HLA alleles were associated with over 15,000 TCR beta sequences at a false discovery rate of 0.05 in a later analysis. Linkage disequilibrium might explain the correlated functional status among segregating V segments, but an unknown experimental factor could not be ruled out. While some public TCRs were present in many individuals, most TCR sequences turned up only very rarely across donors. Because some donors lacked HLA typing at each locus, the association tests relied only on the typed subset. It was suggested by the authors that the approach could potentially be generalized to other disease states and immunological phenotypes. The classifier was reported to diagnose cytomegalovirus status with high specificity and sensitivity in both the original and validation cohorts. A further reported finding was that TCR beta sequences accurately predicted the HLA-A and HLA-B alleles for most subjects in the first cohort. Compared with the 666-donor mean, donors in an Asian-associated ancestry cluster had fewer N-insertions in productive TCRs, according to a later genetic analysis. Roughly uniform sequencing depth across donors was assumed in presence/absence analyses, although this assumption may not hold. In a later genetic analysis, a missense DCLRE1C variant was associated with V-gene and J-gene trimming of TCR beta chains, and the association was replicated in an independent cohort. An earlier analysis of approximately 590 of the donors showed that most TCR beta V segments appeared in productive rearrangements either about 87% or about 30% of the time, which broadly matched IMGT annotations. A later analysis found that HLA-associated TCR beta chains were more clonally expanded and had lower generation probabilities than equally common non-associated chains. When HLA alleles, especially DR and DQ, strongly co-occurred, attributing TCR associations to individual alleles was difficult. The study gave a list of 150 to 200 TCR beta chains associated with cytomegalovirus. Only TCR beta chains were sequenced in this cohort, and the absence of alpha or paired-chain data limited detectable features. Because counts were too low, roughly 18 rarely observed V segments, including chromosome 9 orphons, were left out of the earlier analysis of approximately 500 of the donors. According to a later analysis, TCR association rates differed among HLA loci, with DRB1 alleles showing the most associated TCRs and HLA-C alleles showing the fewest. According to a later analysis, most CMV-associated TCR beta chains appeared to be HLA-restricted, and the HLA associations seemed to be driven largely by CMV exposure. Three of the identified cytomegalovirus-associated TCR beta chains were confirmed in vitro to be specific for cytomegalovirus antigens. A cluster of highly shared sequence variants was judged likely to be a technical artifact of the sequencing pipeline.

A word on this clone: Its antigen specificity is not known. No much larger clone is present one base from it, and per-base qualities are unavailable.

In total, over 600 healthy bone marrow donors made up the cohort. At the time of sampling, every cohort member was nominally healthy, though immune exposures that went unrecorded were likely present. The donor tested CMV seropositive and was one of the 289 seropositive cohort members. Every donor gave a peripheral blood sample, and the peripheral blood mononuclear cells from that sample were used for TCR beta sequencing. The Qiagen DNeasy Blood Extraction Kit was used to extract genomic DNA from the blood cell samples. The method was the immunoSEQ multiplex PCR assay. For the multiplex PCR, a mixture combining 60 forward primers for TCR Vbeta segments and 13 reverse primers for TCR Jbeta segments was used. The CDR3 region of rearranged TCR beta genes was amplified from genomic DNA with a multiplex PCR assay. The amplified TCR beta libraries were sequenced on the Illumina HiSeq System as 87-base-pair reads. The original pipeline was this. A later analysis counted about 76 million unique TCR beta chains across the 690 or so repertoires, and roughly 11 million of these chains were shared by at least two donors. Raw reads were error-corrected and collapsed into unique sequences by a nearest-neighbor algorithm in which closely related sequences were merged to remove PCR and sequencing errors. V, D and J gene segments were assigned by aligning CDR3 sequences to IMGT reference sequences. For a sequence to be retained, a match of at least six nucleotides to both a V gene segment and a J gene segment was required. Rearrangements were classified as productive when the CDR3 lacked stop codons and remained in frame with V and J, and all other rearrangements were classified as non-productive. Following IMGT convention, CDR3 was defined as the stretch from the second conserved V-encoded cysteine to the conserved J-encoded phenylalanine. The earlier analysis of 587 of the donors excluded sequences that lacked an unambiguous match to a single V gene segment. In an earlier analysis of some 590 of the donors, a V segment was called functional when productive rearrangements were above 56.7%, and segregating when the standard deviation between donors exceeded 5%. A statistical classification framework was built for diagnosing cytomegalovirus status from the catalog of TCR beta chain sequences. A later analysis assigned V and J genes by comparing TCR nucleotide sequences with IMGT/GENE-DB human TR gene sequences. In a later analysis, CDR3 sequences and most-parsimonious VDJ recombination scenarios were assigned using the TCRdist pipeline. A later analysis defined each TCR beta chain by its CDR3 amino acid sequence plus V-gene family, and excluded reads lacking a unique V-gene family. To address suspected cross-contamination and a sequencing artifact, a later analysis removed around 590 highly shared, low-generation-probability nucleotide sequences. In a later analysis, a clonal expansion index for each public chain was calculated from normalized within-repertoire ranks of inferred template counts. Generation probabilities in a later analysis came from a VDJ recombination model fitted to out-of-frame rearrangements, and those results were checked against IGoR. In a later analysis, TCR-TCR, TCR-HLA and TCR-CMV co-occurrence was scored with hypergeometric tests, and a repertoire-size bias correction was applied to TCR pairs. A later analysis estimated false discovery rates by permuting HLA or CMV assignments 20 times. In a later analysis, co-occurring TCRs were grouped with DBSCAN, and TCRdist sequence similarity was added when clustering was performed within HLA-allele-positive subsets. Repertoires with fewer than 30,000 or more than 120,000 public chains were left out of co-occurrence clustering, as were five repertoires with anomalous nucleotide sharing. In its TCRdb copy, this immuneACCESS table keeps in-frame sequences only and misses some clones. Where compared with another copy, unresolved V genes explain less than half of these, and the others have no known cause. The DNA was the basis for D and trimming; V, J and clone size are from that table. The sample table lists roughly 190,000 clones, 83% of them with a count of one. The top ten clonotypes cover over 1.5% of the sample.

The origin of this receptor is a middle-aged man in good health and CMV-seropositive. Recombination joined TRBV5-1 with TRBJ2-1; D gene: possibly TRBD2, on 5 matching bases. The sequencing input was PBMCs. The DNA sequence is given as TGCGCCAGCAGCGTCCGGGATTTTTACAATGAGCAGTTCTTC. It encodes CASSVRDFYNEQFF. The full variable domain, with segments outside the CDR3 supplied by the reference TRBV5-1 and TRBJ2-1 proteins, appears as KAGVTQTPRYLIKTRGQQVTLSCSPISGHRSVSWYQQTPGQGLQFLFEYFSETQRNKGNFPGRFSGRQFSNSRSEMNVSTLELGDSALYLCASSVRDFYNEQFFGPGTRLTVL.